Below, 32 T cell receptor beta chains from the same sample are listed, as sequenced in a study of technical replicates of blood from four donors. Profiling relied on immunoSEQ multiplex PCR, and the TCRdb table lists in-frame clones only, not all of them. The sample contains about 73,000 clones, around 93% of which appear only once. Sequenced input: T cells isolated from PBMCs. The receptors stem from a human donor in good health.

The gene calls are TRBV30 and TRBJ2-3; 12 bases map to TRBD2. The germline V gene encodes CDR1 GTSNPN and CDR2 SVGIG (reference sequence). The CDR3 consists of 16 residues. The junction had 8 bases not matched to a gene; V was cut back by 2 bases and J by 5 bases. The CDR3 sequence: CAWSRGLAGRGDTQYF. The CDR3 DNA reads TGTGCCTGGAGTCGAGGACTAGCGGGGCGGGGAGATACGCAGTATTTT.

This chain connects TRBV10-2 to TRBJ2-5; 14 bases map to TRBD2. Germline V lookup: CDR1 WSHSY, CDR2 SAAADI. This CDR3 is built from 18 residues. V shed 4 bases, J shed 5 bases, and the junction held 12 bases outside the gene matches. The CDR3 region is CASSGTSGRPEGLETQYF. For the CDR3, the DNA is TGCGCCAGCAGTGGGACTAGCGGGAGGCCCGAAGGGTTGGAGACCCAGTACTTC.

The rearrangement joins TRBV19 to TRBJ2-1, with a weak D call TRBD1 (6 bases). The V gene's germline CDR1 is LNHDA and CDR2 SQIVND (reference sequence). CDR3 length equals 15 residues. V lost 9 bases to trimming and J lost 5 bases, with 20 bases between them. In DNA, the CDR3 is TGTGCCAGCATGATCCGTGGGGGCCCCAACAATGAGCAGTTCTTC. Translating gives CASMIRGGPNNEQFF.

This clone was observed a handful of times. The CDR3 coding sequence is TGTGCCAGCAGCAAAGTTGAGCCCACCGGGGAGCTGTTTTTT. It specifies CASSKVEPTGELFF. The chain combines TRBV21-1 with TRBJ2-2; the table assigns TRBD2, which was not confirmed against the DNA. TRBV21-1 is an annotated pseudogene. The CDR3 has 14 residues.

This chain uses TRBV7-2 with TRBJ2-7; perhaps TRBD1 as D (6 bases). V lost 5 bases to trimming and J lost 10 bases, with 27 bases between them. Germline V gene lookup returns CDR1 SGHTA and CDR2 FQGNSA. This CDR3 comprises 16 residues. CDR3 sequence: CASSLHEGGLKYGQYF. CDR3 sequence (DNA): TGTGCCAGCAGCCTCCACGAAGGGGGATTGAAATACGGACAGTACTTC.

The chain combines TRBV4-2 with TRBJ1-5; D is unresolved. The V gene's germline CDR1 is LGHNA and CDR2 YNFKEQ. The CDR3 length is 16 residues. Trimming stripped 0 bases from V and 0 bases from J, with 9 bases between. In DNA, the CDR3 is TGTGCCAGCAGCCAAGAAGGCGGGAATAGCAATCAGCCCCAGCATTTT. This encodes CASSQEGGNSNQPQHF.

The chain recombines TRBV6-1 with TRBJ2-7; D might be TRBD1 (5 bases). The CDR3 sequence is 13 residues long. V was clipped by 6 bases and J by 2 bases, with 11 bases between them. Per germline, CDR1 MNHNS and CDR2 SASEGT. The CDR3 protein is CASRTDSTYEQYF. CDR3 bases: TGTGCCAGCAGGACAGACTCGACCTACGAGCAGTACTTC.

This clone has a single count. The rearrangement links TRBV14 to TRBJ2-5, with 8 nucleotides matching TRBD2. Germline values: CDR1 SGHDN, CDR2 FVKESK. This CDR3 is built from 16 residues. V shed 3 bases, J shed 5 bases, and the junction held 11 bases outside the gene matches. The CDR3 loop is CASSHFKAGVTETQYF. CDR3 DNA sequence: TGTGCCAGCAGCCATTTTAAAGCGGGGGTAACGGAGACCCAGTACTTC.

J is TRBJ2-7 and V is TRBV5-1; D remains ambiguous. CDR1 is SGHRS, CDR2 YFSETQ, per germline. V lost 0 bases, J lost 5 bases, and 12 bases lay in between. This CDR3 spans 14 amino acids. CDR3 nucleotides: TGCGCCAGCAGCTTGGGTTTAGCTTCCCACGAGCAGTACTTC. Amino acid sequence: CASSLGLASHEQYF.

This clone was counted between two and nine times. The CDR3 loop is CASSLGGLVEAFF. CDR3 coding DNA: TGTGCCAGCAGCTTGGGAGGGTTGGTCGAAGCTTTCTTT. The chain joins TRBV5-4 to TRBJ1-1; D is undetermined. The CDR3 is made up of 13 amino acids. V shed 0 bases and J shed 8 bases, with 11 bases lying between them. Per the germline V gene, CDR1 is SGHNT and CDR2 is YYREEE (reference sequence).

The chain uses TRBV5-1 and TRBJ2-1, with 7 bases lining up with TRBD2. The CDR3 contains 17 residues. Germline-derived CDR1 and CDR2 are SGHRS and YFSETQ. The junction had 10 bases not matched to a gene; V was cut back by 0 bases and J by 4 bases. CDR3 nucleotide sequence: TGCGCCAGCAGCTTGGCCGGGGTAGCGGGTGCATACAATGAGCAGTTCTTC. Amino acid sequence: CASSLAGVAGAYNEQFF.

V usage is TRBV4-2 and J usage is TRBJ2-5, with TRBD2 matching over 10 bases. The CDR3 consists of 19 residues. Looked up from germline, CDR1 is LGHNA and CDR2 is YNFKEQ. V lost 0 bases and J lost 0; bases outside the gene matches: 10. The CDR3 nucleotides are TGTGCCAGCAGCCAAGATTTGCTAGCGGGGGAGAAGTACCAAGAGACCCAGTACTTC. This translates into CASSQDLLAGEKYQETQYF.

The chain links TRBV21-1 to TRBJ2-7; whether TRBD1, the table's D call, matches the DNA was not checked. TRBV21-1 is deemed a pseudogene. There are 19 residues in the CDR3. In DNA, the CDR3 is TGTGCCAGCAGCAAAGGCGTATGGGACAGGGGGCCCCCCTCCTACGAGCAGTACTTC. This encodes CASSKGVWDRGPPSYEQYF.

The CDR3, as DNA: TGTGCCAGCAGTGAACTAGGGGTTTGGGAAAAACTGTTTTTT. Translating it yields CASSELGVWEKLFF. The V call is TRBV6-1, the J call TRBJ1-4; weak D call: TRBD1 (5 bases). CDR1 and CDR2 (germline): MNHNS, SASEGT. The ends were cut back, 2 bases at V and 8 bases at J, with 12 bases in the middle. The CDR3 totals 14 residues.

The V gene is TRBV14, the J gene TRBJ1-6, with TRBD1 as a possible D gene (5 bases). The V gene lost 4 bases and the J gene lost 13 bases, with 20 bases spanning the gap. This CDR3 contains 15 residues. Germline lookup yields CDR1 SGHDN and CDR2 FVKESK. CDR3 loop: CASSRTGAPRGPLHF. The CDR3 DNA sequence: TGTGCCAGCAGCCGGACCGGAGCGCCTCGGGGGCCCCTCCACTTT.

The chain uses TRBV9 and TRBJ2-3, with 9 bases that match TRBD2. Per germline, CDR1 SGDLS and CDR2 YYNGEE. V shed 3 bases and J 2 bases; nucleotides not matched to a gene: 7. The CDR3 spans 16 residues. In nucleotides, the CDR3 is TGTGCCAGCAGCGAGAGCGGGGGGCCTGACACAGATACGCAGTATTTT. Translating gives CASSESGGPDTDTQYF.

V and J are TRBV7-9 and TRBJ2-7; the match to TRBD2 covers 13 bases. Unmatched junction bases numbered 7, after V lost 8 bases and J lost 6 bases. The germline gives CDR1 SEHNR, CDR2 FQNEAQ (reference sequence). The CDR3 spans 14 residues. The CDR3 nucleotides are TGTGCCAGCTCGCGCGGACTAGCGGGGGTCGAGCAGTACTTC. Residues: CASSRGLAGVEQYF.

This sequence joins TRBV5-1 and TRBJ1-1; a possible D gene is TRBD1 (6 bases). Deletions cut 4 bases from V and 0 bases from J, with 13 bases between. From germline, CDR1 is SGHRS and CDR2 YFSETQ. The CDR3 runs to 15 residues. The chain's CDR3 is CASSAGQLLNTEAFF. The CDR3 region has the DNA TGCGCCAGCAGCGCCGGACAGCTATTGAACACTGAAGCTTTCTTT.

The V call is TRBV13, the J call TRBJ2-7; 8 nucleotides align to TRBD1. CDR1 is PRHDT, CDR2 FYEKMQ, per germline (reference sequence). This CDR3 has 15 amino acids. V shed 0 bases and J 3 bases; nucleotides not matched to a gene: 4. For the CDR3, the DNA is TGTGCCAGCAGCTTAGGGGACAGGGTTGTCTACGAGCAGTACTTC. This gives the protein CASSLGDRVVYEQYF. Combining the CDR3 with reference TRBV13 and TRBJ2-7 gives the whole variable domain AAGVIQSPRHLIKEKRETATLKCYPIPRHDTVYWYQQGPGQDPQFLISFYEKMQSDKGSIPDRFSAQQFSDYHSELNMSSLELGDSALYFCASSLGDRVVYEQYFGPGTRLTVT.

The chain carries TRBV28 and TRBJ2-7, with TRBD1 as a possible D gene (6 bases). The germline CDR1 and CDR2 sequences are MDHEN and SYDVKM. The V gene lost 3 bases and the J gene lost 0 bases, with 12 bases spanning the gap. CDR3 length equals 15 residues. The CDR3 sequence is CASSLPRTASYEQYF. In nucleotides, the CDR3 is TGTGCCAGCAGTTTGCCCCGGACAGCCTCCTACGAGCAGTACTTC. Full variable domain (rest looked up from reference TRBV28 and TRBJ2-7): DVKVTQSSRYLVKRTGEKVFLECVQDMDHENMFWYRQDPGLGLRLIYFSYDVKMKEKGDIPEGYSVSREKKERFSLILESASTNQTSMYLCASSLPRTASYEQYFGPGTRLTVT.

The chain uses TRBV25-1 and TRBJ2-1; D is possibly TRBD1 (6 bases). The V gene's germline CDR1 is MGHDK and CDR2 SYGVNS. The CDR3 has 15 residues. The V end lost 2 bases, the J end lost 4 bases, and 12 bases lay between the germline ends. CDR3 nucleotide sequence: TGTGCCAGCAGTGAAGGGCTAGGACAGTACAATGAGCAGTTCTTC. Its translation is CASSEGLGQYNEQFF.

This chain connects TRBV5-1 to TRBJ2-6; possibly TRBD1 for D (6 bases). This CDR3 has 19 amino acids. CDR1 is SGHRS and CDR2 is YFSETQ in the germline V gene. V was pared by 0 bases and J by 0 bases, with 16 bases between. CDR3 sequence reads: CASSLVSGDTLSGANVLTF. Written as DNA, the CDR3 is TGCGCCAGCAGCTTGGTCTCTGGGGACACCCTCTCTGGGGCCAACGTCCTGACTTTC. Variable domain in full (rest from reference TRBV5-1 and TRBJ2-6): KAGVTQTPRYLIKTRGQQVTLSCSPISGHRSVSWYQQTPGQGLQFLFEYFSETQRNKGNFPGRFSGRQFSNSRSEMNVSTLELGDSALYLCASSLVSGDTLSGANVLTFGAGSRLTVL.

The V call is TRBV4-1, the J call TRBJ1-2; 8 bases are a match to TRBD1. CDR1 is MGHRA and CDR2 is YSYEKL in the germline V gene. The length of the CDR3 is 15 residues. Trimming cost V 0 bases and J 7 bases; bases outside gene matches: 7. The CDR3 loop reads CASSQDSGGMSGYTF. The CDR3 nucleotides read TGCGCCAGCAGCCAAGATTCAGGGGGCATGAGTGGCTACACCTTC.

This chain links TRBV19 with TRBJ2-4; a possible D gene is TRBD2 (6 bases). The CDR3 totals 15 residues. Germline V gives CDR1 LNHDA, CDR2 SQIVND (reference sequence). V was clipped by 3 bases and J by 5 bases, with 14 bases between them. CDR3 nucleotides: TGTGCCAGTAGTATCAAGGGGACTCCTGAAAACATTCAGTACTTC. Translated: CASSIKGTPENIQYF.

The V call is TRBV6-6, the J call TRBJ2-7, with TRBD2 matching 8 bases. Germline loops: CDR1 MNHNY, CDR2 SVGAGI (reference sequence). This CDR3 has 12 amino acids. V shed 10 bases, J shed 5 bases, and the junction held 7 bases outside the gene matches. The CDR3: CAIGLADNEQYF. The CDR3 DNA sequence: TGTGCCATAGGACTAGCAGATAACGAGCAGTACTTC.

The V gene is TRBV30, the J gene TRBJ1-6, with 9 positions matching TRBD1. This CDR3 comprises 15 residues. The germline V gene encodes CDR1 GTSNPN and CDR2 SVGIG (reference sequence). V was clipped by 5 bases and J by 7 bases; unmatched bases: 9. The DNA of the CDR3 is TGTGCCTGGGGACAGGGGTCACAATCAAATTCACCCCTCCACTTT. Its translation: CAWGQGSQSNSPLHF.

V gene TRBV28 combines with J gene TRBJ1-4; TRBD1 is a possible D gene (5 bases). Germline lookup yields CDR1 MDHEN and CDR2 SYDVKM. The V gene lost 5 bases and the J gene lost 6 bases, with 13 bases spanning the gap. There are 14 residues in the CDR3. The CDR3 here is CASSHGGGDEKLFF. The CDR3 DNA reads as TGTGCCAGCAGTCACGGGGGAGGGGATGAAAAACTGTTTTTT.

This clone was seen once. The gene calls are TRBV4-2 and TRBJ2-7; TRBD2 matches at 8 bases. Germline V gene lookup returns CDR1 LGHNA and CDR2 YNFKEQ. This CDR3 spans 19 amino acids. The junction had 17 bases not matched to a gene; V was cut back by 0 bases and J by 4 bases. The CDR3 protein is CASSQEATGGGRLGYEQYF. As DNA, the CDR3 is TGTGCCAGCAGCCAAGAAGCCACAGGCGGGGGGCGGTTAGGATACGAGCAGTACTTC.

There are a few counts of this clone. This chain joins TRBV21-1 and TRBJ2-7; the table's D call, TRBD1, was not checked against the DNA. TRBV21-1 is flagged as a pseudogene. The CDR3 loop spans 13 amino acids. DNA of the CDR3: TGTGCCAGCAGCGTCAGGGGTAGGGACGAGCAGTACTTC. It specifies CASSVRGRDEQYF.

The chain couples TRBV7-6 to TRBJ2-7; 9 bases line up with TRBD1. The germline V gene has CDR1 SGHVS and CDR2 FNYEAQ. There are 16 residues in the CDR3. V dropped 5 bases and J dropped 0; count of bases not matched to a gene: 8. In DNA, the CDR3 is TGTGCCAGCAGCCCGCGGGACAGGGTCGGCTCCTACGAGCAGTACTTC. It is translated as CASSPRDRVGSYEQYF.

The V call is TRBV11-2, the J call TRBJ2-6; D ambiguous. The CDR3 totals 17 residues. The germline V gene has CDR1 SGHAT and CDR2 FQNNGV. The V end was cut by 2 bases, the J end by 0 bases, with 11 bases between. CDR3 nucleotides: TGTGCCAGCAGCTTATCACACTACCCCTCTGGGGCCAACGTCCTGACTTTC. Its translation is CASSLSHYPSGANVLTF.

This clone was picked up one time. The V and J genes are TRBV27 and TRBJ1-3; 7 nucleotides match TRBD1. This CDR3 comprises 17 residues. Germline assignment: CDR1 MNHEY and CDR2 SMNVEV (reference sequence). V gave up 9 bases and J gave up 1 base; unmatched junction bases: 15. The CDR3 sequence is CARDRTAGFDSGNTIYF. The CDR3 DNA reads as TGTGCCAGGGACAGGACAGCAGGATTCGATTCTGGAAACACCATATATTTT.